Included here is one T cell receptor beta chain sequence, with context. The antigen is not known. The sample originates from a study of cytomegalovirus exposure and HLA in healthy donors. The study, taken as a whole, reports: Evidence from a later analysis indicated that most CMV-associated TCR beta chains looked HLA-restricted. V- and J-gene trimming of TCR beta was linked (in a later analysis) to a missense DCLRE1C variant.

From germline, CDR1 is SGHNT and CDR2 YENEEA. J gave up 0 bases and V 6 bases, and 8 bases lay outside the gene matches. The CDR3 runs to 15 residues. Both 60 Vbeta primers and 13 Jbeta primers went into the PCR. Measured with immunoSEQ multiplex PCR; TCRdb has only the in-frame clones, and not every one. This sample's table reports roughly 50,000 clones. The V gene is TRBV11-3, the J gene TRBJ2-7; 7 bases are a match to TRBD1. The receptor was isolated from a female donor in good health and CMV-seronegative. The specimen was PBMCs. The CDR3 loop reads CASREDRSYSYEQYF. The CDR3 DNA reads TGTGCCAGCAGAGAGGACAGGTCCTACTCCTACGAGCAGTACTTC.